What follows is one T cell receptor beta chain and its context. As yet, its antigen is unknown. This sample is part of a study of cytomegalovirus exposure and HLA in healthy donors. Study at large: The approximately 120 validation repertoires, a later analysis reported, used the same platform as the 550 to 800 first-cohort repertoires.

TCRdb keeps only in-frame clones here, not all; method: immunoSEQ multiplex PCR. The sample has about 130,000 clones; around 90% are singletons. Trimming stripped 0 bases from V and 4 bases from J, with 4 bases between. Germline values: CDR1 SGHAT, CDR2 FQNNGV. The CDR3 runs 13 residues. Separate from the roughly 700-subject first cohort was the roughly 130-subject validation cohort, to which the donors belonged. Study-level results: In vitro data verified a few CMV-associated chains as specific for CMV antigens. The tendency of first-cohort TCR clusters to co-occur in the 120 or so validation repertoires was the finding of a later analysis.

Sequenced sample: PBMCs. This chain links TRBV11-2 with TRBJ1-3; D gene ambiguous. The sequence was obtained from a woman aged 18-29 years in good health and CMV-seronegative. CDR3: CASSLDRGNTIYF. Here the CDR3 DNA reads TGTGCCAGCAGCTTAGACCGGGGAAACACCATATATTTT.